Shown below are 15 T cell receptor beta chains from a single sample sequenced in a study of blood T cell repertoires in COVID-19 (dated by TCRdb to 2020 to 2021). To prepare the library, the immunoSEQ multiplex PCR assay was applied. In TCRdb, the immuneACCESS table is reduced to in-frame sequences with V and J assigned. These tables do not hold every clone; where another copy was compared, an unresolved V gene accounts for under half, and the others remain unexplained. Across this sample there are fewer than 85,000 clones, with roughly nine tenths seen only once. Of the sample, about 8.2% falls within the top ten clones. The source material was peripheral blood. The receptors shown here come from a human donor in a cohort sampled during active COVID-19.

J is TRBJ2-5 and V is TRBV29-1, with 9 bases aligning to TRBD1. The V and J ends lost 6 bases and 6 bases, in that order; junction bases with no gene match: 8. Germline loops: CDR1 SQVTM, CDR2 ANQGSEA. The CDR3 totals 13 residues. CDR3 DNA sequence: TGCAGCGTCTTTGGACAGGGGATTAAGACCCAGTACTTC. Protein sequence: CSVFGQGIKTQYF.

The chain employs TRBV5-6 and TRBJ1-4, with D perhaps TRBD1 (6 bases). Trimming pared 1 base from V and 7 bases from J, leaving 14 bases between. The germline gives CDR1 SGHDT, CDR2 YYEEEE. This CDR3 is 15 amino acids long. CDR3 nucleotides: TGTGCCAGCAGCTTGCTACAGGGCGGTGGTGAAAAACTGTTTTTT. Translated: CASSLLQGGGEKLFF.

The CDR3 reads CASSQVTGGAYNSPLHF. The DNA for the CDR3 is TGCGCCAGCAGCCAAGTGACAGGGGGGGCCTATAATTCACCCCTCCACTTT. The V gene is TRBV4-1, the J gene TRBJ1-6, with 9 bases aligning to TRBD1. The germline CDR1 and CDR2 sequences are MGHRA and YSYEKL. The CDR3 covers 17 residues. V was clipped by 1 base and J by 2 bases; unmatched bases: 3.

The rearrangement uses TRBV2 and TRBJ2-2; D perhaps matches TRBD2 (6 bases). This CDR3 spans 13 amino acids. The V end was cut by 9 bases, the J end by 4 bases, with 12 bases between. The germline gives CDR1 SNHLY, CDR2 FYNNEI. The DNA of the CDR3 is TGTGCCAGGACGGGACTCTTCACCGGGGAGCTGTTTTTT. Translating it yields CARTGLFTGELFF.

This clone was detected only a few times. This chain joins TRBV28 and TRBJ1-2; 7 nucleotides align to TRBD1. Trimming cost V 7 bases and J 8 bases; bases outside gene matches: 7. In germline, CDR1 is MDHEN, CDR2 SYDVKM. This CDR3 region has 12 residues. For the CDR3, the DNA is TGTGCCAGCACCTCGGACAGGTGGGGCTACACCTTC. It translates to CASTSDRWGYTF.

The chain combines TRBV27 with TRBJ2-1; 11 nucleotides match TRBD2. The CDR3 extends over 16 amino acids. With V trimmed by 5 bases and J by 4 bases, 7 bases remained unmatched. In germline, CDR1 is MNHEY, CDR2 SMNVEV (reference sequence). CDR3: CASSLGLAGFYNEQFF. The CDR3 region has the DNA TGTGCCAGCAGTCTAGGACTAGCGGGTTTTTACAATGAGCAGTTCTTC.

CDR3 protein: CASSSLGGVQETQYF. DNA of the CDR3: TGTGCCAGCAGCTCGCTGGGGGGAGTCCAAGAGACCCAGTACTTC. The V call is TRBV11-2, the J call TRBJ2-5, with D possibly TRBD2 on 6 matching bases. CDR1 and CDR2 (germline): SGHAT, FQNNGV. V was cut by 4 bases and J by 1 base, with 13 bases left in between. CDR3 length equals 15 residues.

The rearrangement links TRBV4-1 to TRBJ1-6, with 7 bases fitting TRBD1. This CDR3 contains 17 residues. Unmatched junction bases numbered 9, after V lost 0 bases and J lost 7 bases. Germline-derived CDR1 and CDR2 are MGHRA and YSYEKL. The DNA for the CDR3 is TGCGCCAGCAGCCAAGATGGAGGGGGCGAGTTAAATTCACCCCTCCACTTT. It is translated as CASSQDGGGELNSPLHF.

V usage is TRBV28 and J usage is TRBJ2-3; TRBD2 matches 12 bases. V lost 7 bases, J lost 4 bases, and 6 bases stayed unmatched. Germline V CDR1 and CDR2: MDHEN, SYDVKM. The CDR3 is 15 amino acids. CDR3 DNA sequence: TGTGCCAGCAATCTAGCGGGGGGGCGGCCAGATACGCAGTATTTT. It encodes CASNLAGGRPDTQYF.

The chain combines TRBV5-1 with TRBJ2-1, with D possibly matching TRBD1 (5 bases). Trimming stripped 1 base from V and 6 bases from J, with 8 bases between. The germline V gene has CDR1 SGHRS and CDR2 YFSETQ. The CDR3 is made up of 13 amino acids. The CDR3 DNA follows: TGCGCCAGCAGCTTGATAGACAGCAATGAGCAGTTCTTC. Residues: CASSLIDSNEQFF.

Note on this clone: At one boundary the junction diverges from the germline segment, which might be a read error. This rearrangement joins TRBV20-1 to TRBJ2-5, with 9 bases fitting TRBD2. This CDR3 comprises 11 residues. Germline V gene sequence: CDR1 DFQATT, CDR2 SNEGSKA (reference sequence). The CDR3: CSASTGTSSNF. The CDR3 coding sequence is TGCAGTGCTTCTACCGGGACTAGCTCGAACTTC.

The chain employs TRBV5-1 and TRBJ2-1; the D gene is possibly TRBD2 (7 bases). CDR1 is SGHRS, CDR2 YFSETQ, per germline. Between the trimmed V and J ends, which lost 0 bases and 8 bases, there was a span of 21 bases. The CDR3 length is 17 residues. The CDR3 DNA reads as TGCGCCAGCAGCTTGGACCAGCTAGGGGGGGCTTTAGATGAGCAGTTCTTC. It specifies CASSLDQLGGALDEQFF. The whole variable domain, filled in from reference TRBV5-1 and TRBJ2-1, reads KAGVTQTPRYLIKTRGQQVTLSCSPISGHRSVSWYQQTPGQGLQFLFEYFSETQRNKGNFPGRFSGRQFSNSRSEMNVSTLELGDSALYLCASSLDQLGGALDEQFFGPGTRLTVL.

V usage is TRBV4-2 and J usage is TRBJ2-7; TRBD2 matches 10 bases. Trimming removed 0 bases from V and 3 bases from J; junction bases left unmatched: 8. The CDR3 extends over 17 amino acids. In germline, CDR1 is LGHNA, CDR2 YNFKEQ. CDR3 sequence reads: CASSQDSASGRSYEQYF. The CDR3 region has the DNA TGTGCCAGCAGCCAAGATTCGGCTAGCGGGAGAAGCTACGAGCAGTACTTC.

In this sample, this clone turned up once. The CDR3 bases are TGTGCCAGTAGTCCGGACAGGCAGTCCTACAATGAGCAGTTCTTC. Translation gives CASSPDRQSYNEQFF. V gene TRBV19 combines with J gene TRBJ2-1, with 7 bases identical to TRBD1. Unmatched junction bases numbered 5, after V lost 5 bases and J lost 1 base. This CDR3 has 15 residues. Germline CDR1 reads LNHDA; CDR2 reads SQIVND (reference sequence).

In its sample, this clone was seen once. V gene TRBV19 combines with J gene TRBJ1-6, with D possibly matching TRBD1 (5 bases). The CDR3 extends over 14 amino acids. Trimming pared 3 bases from V and 10 bases from J, leaving 13 bases between. The germline V gene has CDR1 LNHDA and CDR2 SQIVND (reference sequence). CDR3 in amino acids: CASSMTVLGSPLHF. CDR3 coding DNA: TGTGCCAGTAGTATGACAGTGCTTGGGTCACCCCTCCACTTT.